This section outlines one TCR beta chain sequence together with its context. These data belong to a study of blood T cell repertoires in COVID-19. Study-wide background: Donors in the United States, Italy and Spain gave samples during acute or convalescent COVID-19. Nucleic acid was either cDNA or gDNA, and it came from T cells, B-cell-depleted T cells, or PBMCs.

The germline V gene has CDR1 MNHEY and CDR2 SVGAGI. Trimming pared 6 bases from V and 1 base from J, leaving 12 bases between. CDR3 length: 14 amino acids. Study processing details: How many nucleated cells were present was estimated from reference gene primer amplification. Using immunoSEQ multiplex PCR, the repertoire was profiled, and TCRdb retains in-frame clones only, with some absent. V and J calls plus clone size are reproduced from that table; the DNA served to infer D and trimming. The sample yields 50,000 to 60,000 clones, approximately 86% seen once. The sequencing sample was made of peripheral blood. The TCR originated in a human donor with active COVID-19. The donor label of this sample is uncertain. The rearrangement joins TRBV6-5 to TRBJ1-1; D not certain. CDR3 DNA sequence: TGTGCCAGCAGAATGGACGGGAAGAACACTGAAGCTTTCTTT. Translated: CASRMDGKNTEAFF.